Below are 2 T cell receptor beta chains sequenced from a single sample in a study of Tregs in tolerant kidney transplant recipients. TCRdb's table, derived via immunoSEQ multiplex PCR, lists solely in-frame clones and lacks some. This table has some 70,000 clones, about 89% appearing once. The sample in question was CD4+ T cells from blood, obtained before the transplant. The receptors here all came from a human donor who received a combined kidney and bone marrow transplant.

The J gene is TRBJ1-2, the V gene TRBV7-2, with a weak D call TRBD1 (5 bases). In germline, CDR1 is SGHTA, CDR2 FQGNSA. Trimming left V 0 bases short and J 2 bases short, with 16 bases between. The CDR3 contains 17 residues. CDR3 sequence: CASSLAGGGSTNYGYTF. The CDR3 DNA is TGTGCCAGCAGCTTAGCGGGCGGGGGGAGTACCAACTATGGCTACACCTTC.

The CDR3 nucleotides read TGTGCCAGCAGCTTAGACGGGGGAGCAGATACGCAGTATTTT. Its protein product is CASSLDGGADTQYF. The V and J genes are TRBV7-9 and TRBJ2-3; tentatively, D is TRBD2 (6 bases). Between the trimmed V and J ends, which lost 1 base and 4 bases, there was a span of 9 bases. Germline CDR1 and CDR2: SEHNR and FQNEAQ (reference sequence). The CDR3 loop spans 14 amino acids.